One TCR beta chain is described in this entry. Its target is not known. The sample originates from a study of T cells after yellow fever vaccination. Findings of the study overall: CD4 and CD8 compartments shared a small share of clonotypes, likely from convergent recombination.

MiXCR, applied by TCRdb to the 5' RACE reads, yields one record per CDR3 protein. This sample has a few hundred thousand distinct CDR3 sequences, with roughly 3.5% found just once. Germline V lookup: CDR1 SGDLS, CDR2 YYNGEE. This CDR3 contains 12 residues. V was pared by 3 bases and J by 4 bases, with 5 bases between. Source: PBMCs, taken on the day of the yellow fever booster vaccination. The receptor comes from a man between 18 and 29 years old who received the YFV17D yellow fever vaccine. The rearrangement uses TRBV9 and TRBJ1-3; possible D gene TRBD1, 5 bases. CDR3 sequence (DNA): TGTGCCAGCAGCGGGGGGGGAAACACCATATATTTT. The encoded protein is CASSGGGNTIYF.